This record concerns one TCR beta chain sequence. The antigen it binds to is not known. Per-base qualities were not stored, and no clone one base away is much larger. To demonstrate the VDJtools post-analysis software, TCR beta repertoires were profiled from the peripheral blood of about 13 young patients with multiple sclerosis. The multiple sclerosis patients were children and adolescents between roughly 6 and 17 years of age. V was cut back by 4 bases and J by 6 bases, leaving a gap of 21 bases between them. The cysteine opens and the phenylalanine closes a CDR3 of 16 amino acids. Of the read, only the CDR3 DNA is kept; its 48 bases are in frame from base 1. These data belong to a study of post-analysis software for immune sequencing data (dated by TCRdb to about 2015). General notes on the study: Recorded disease courses included relapsing-remitting, secondary progressive and progressive-relapsing multiple sclerosis, with some patients lacking subtype annotation. Patient repertoires were compared against 11 previously published healthy control repertoires from donors aged about 6 to 27 years. A subset of samples was prepared in parallel using single-end sample barcoding, then pooled and co-amplified after Illumina adapter ligation. Results the study describes overall, beyond this receptor: Strong co-clustering of samples prepared in the same batch was shown by direct clustering with F measure, prompting a batch-effect correction. The control group was slightly older than the multiple sclerosis patient group. Significantly higher frequencies in patients than in controls were found for a few TRBV segments, including TRBV5-6, TRBV5-1 and TRBV20-1. Compared with controls, multiple sclerosis patients had significantly lower normalized Chao1 diversity, a finding suggesting substantial peripheral T-cell clonal expansion.

The receptor library was made with PCR. The reads were generated on an Illumina HiSeq 2500. To reduce PCR and sequencing biases, unique molecular identifiers were incorporated into the TCR beta cDNA libraries. Per 1 to 10 million input T cells, approximately 500,000 cDNA molecules were obtained, such that each molecule approximated one T cell. Patient libraries were prepared and sequenced with the same protocol used for the earlier healthy control dataset. Samples belonging to the same batch were prepared together, multiplexed and sequenced on a shared HiSeq lane. In the original analysis: Raw barcoded reads were processed with MIGEC, and single-read molecular identifier groups were discarded before consensus assembly and CDR3 extraction. VDJtools was used for post-analysis of the clonotype tables, and diversity was normalized by down-sampling every dataset to the size of the smallest sample. In repertoire overlap clustering, CDR3 amino acid sequences, but not nucleotide sequences, were matched to correct batch-related cross-sample contamination. Through fastp at Q25 and MiXCR, TCRdb rebuilt clones from the public reads, retaining in-frame beta chains. All rows with the same CDR3 protein become a single entry with the most common DNA and genes. What appears here as the V and J calls and clone size reflects TCRdb's work, not the paper's. The sample table lists about 810,000 distinct CDR3 sequences, about 53% of them with a count of one. The biggest ten clones account for 4.6% of the sample.

The sequence derives from a girl under 18 with multiple sclerosis. The sequence is built from TRBV12-3 or TRBV12-4 and TRBJ1-2; matching of 5 bases hints at TRBD1 as the D gene. Sequencing was carried out using blood. CDR3 sequence: CASSWPGKSIRDGYTF. The DNA sequence reads TGTGCCAGCAGTTGGCCAGGGAAGTCAATAAGGGATGGCTACACCTTC.